These 31 T cell receptor beta chains came from one sample sequenced in a study of OX40 agonist ivuxolimab in advanced cancers. Here immunoSEQ multiplex PCR was the method, and the copy in TCRdb shows in-frame clones only, minus some. Among 60,000 to 85,000 clones, about 93% were seen once, and the ten largest hold over 20%. The sample here was CD4+ or CD8+ T cells sorted from blood, taken in a trial of the OX40 agonist ivuxolimab. The receptors shown here come from an adult with an advanced solid tumor such as melanoma, head and neck, liver or kidney cancer.

This rearrangement joins TRBV27 to TRBJ2-1, with D unclear. CDR3 length: 11 amino acids. The V and J ends lost 3 bases and 7 bases respectively, with 4 bases between them. In germline, CDR1 is MNHEY, CDR2 SMNVEV (reference sequence). The CDR3 protein is CASSFGNEQFF. The CDR3 nucleotides are TGTGCCAGCAGTTTTGGGAATGAGCAGTTCTTC.

The chain carries TRBV9 and TRBJ2-2; D may be TRBD1 or TRBD2 (5 bases each). V was trimmed by 5 bases and J by 1 base, leaving 12 bases between them. This CDR3 is 15 amino acids long. CDR1 is SGDLS, CDR2 YYNGEE, per germline. Here the CDR3 DNA reads TGTGCCAGCAGGCCCAGGGAGATGAACACCGGGGAGCTGTTTTTT. Translated, it gives CASRPREMNTGELFF. The full variable domain, rest sourced from reference TRBV9 and TRBJ2-2, is DSGVTQTPKHLITATGQRVTLRCSPRSGDLSVYWYQQSLDQGLQFLIQYYNGEERAKGNILERFSAQQFPDLHSELNLSSLELGDSALYFCASRPREMNTGELFFGEGSRLTVL.

This sequence joins TRBV10-3 and TRBJ2-5; 12 bases are a match to TRBD2. V lost 6 bases to trimming and J lost 4 bases; unmatched junction nucleotides: 0. The CDR3 runs to 13 residues. CDR1 and CDR2 from the germline V gene are ENHRY and SYGVKD. DNA for the CDR3: TGTGCCATCAGGGGACTAGCGGGAGAGACCCAGTACTTC. It codes for CAIRGLAGETQYF.

V usage is TRBV2 and J usage is TRBJ1-1; D uncertain. This CDR3 has 14 residues. CDR1 is SNHLY, CDR2 FYNNEI, per germline. V lost 6 bases and J lost 4, with 15 bases in between. CDR3 in DNA: TGTGCCAGCAGCACCGGGCCCACGGGCACTGAAGCTTTCTTT. Translated, it gives CASSTGPTGTEAFF.

This clone was seen only once. V and J are TRBV4-1 and TRBJ2-7; D ambiguous. Germline CDR1 is MGHRA and CDR2 is YSYEKL. The CDR3 runs 16 residues. V was pared by 0 bases and J by 2 bases, with 14 bases between. The CDR3 sequence is CASSQDIPGLAYEQYF. The CDR3, as DNA: TGCGCCAGCAGCCAAGATATCCCGGGTTTGGCCTACGAGCAGTACTTC.

This chain connects TRBV18 to TRBJ2-7; TRBD1 matches 10 bases. The J segment lost 6 bases and the V segment lost 9 bases, leaving 8 bases of the junction unmatched. The germline V gene encodes CDR1 KGHSH and CDR2 LQKENI. The CDR3 totals 13 residues. The chain's CDR3 is CASLGTGEGEQYF. The CDR3 DNA reads TGTGCCAGTCTCGGGACAGGGGAAGGCGAGCAGTACTTC.

The chain employs TRBV5-5 and TRBJ1-3, with 7 bases lining up with TRBD1. Losses at the gene ends were 4 bases for V and 0 bases for J; bases not matched to a gene: 4. Germline V gene sequence: CDR1 SGHKS, CDR2 YYEKEE (reference sequence). This CDR3 spans 15 amino acids. The CDR3 bases are TGTGCCAGCAGCCCGTGGGACAGCTCTGGAAACACCATATATTTT. This sequence encodes CASSPWDSSGNTIYF. Supplemented by reference TRBV5-5 and TRBJ1-3, the full variable domain reads DAGVTQSPTHLIKTRGQQVTLRCSPISGHKSVSWYQQVLGQGPQFIFQYYEKEERGRGNFPDRFSARQFPNYSSELNVNALLLGDSALYLCASSPWDSSGNTIYFGEGSWLTVV.

The sample holds one count of this clone. The chain joins TRBV5-6 to TRBJ2-7, with D tentatively TRBD2 (5 bases). The CDR3 has 12 amino acids. Germline lookup yields CDR1 SGHDT and CDR2 YYEEEE. The germline V and J ends were trimmed by 2 bases and 5 bases, with 8 bases remaining between them. The CDR3 here is CASSLGGHEQYF. CDR3 in DNA: TGTGCCAGCAGCTTAGGAGGACACGAGCAGTACTTC.

The rearrangement uses TRBV27 and TRBJ1-6, with D possibly matching TRBD1 (6 bases). CDR1 and CDR2 (germline): MNHEY, SMNVEV (reference sequence). The V end lost 7 bases, the J end lost 4 bases, and 14 bases lay between the germline ends. The CDR3 contains 15 residues. The CDR3 sequence: CASIQGSPYNSPLHF. The CDR3 DNA sequence: TGTGCCAGCATTCAGGGGTCGCCTTATAATTCACCCCTCCACTTT.

V gene TRBV10-2 combines with J gene TRBJ2-3; 9 positions match TRBD2. The CDR3 contains 16 residues. Germline assignment: CDR1 WSHSY and CDR2 SAAADI. V trimming: 6 bases; J trimming: 7 bases; junction bases outside the gene matches: 14. This chain's CDR3 is CASSYLGGGARNTQYF. The CDR3 region has the DNA TGCGCCAGCAGCTACCTTGGCGGGGGGGCCCGGAATACGCAGTATTTT.

The chain has TRBV4-3 and TRBJ2-7, with D uncertain. Germline values: CDR1 LGHNA, CDR2 YSLEER. The CDR3 totals 14 residues. Trimming pared 0 bases from V and 5 bases from J, leaving 11 bases between. The CDR3 DNA follows: TGCGCCAGCAGCCAAGATCTGGGTGGGAACGAGCAGTACTTC. Its translation: CASSQDLGGNEQYF.

This chain links TRBV7-6 with TRBJ2-2, with 7 bases fitting TRBD2. This CDR3 is built from 16 residues. V lost 3 bases and J lost 5; bases outside the gene matches: 9. Looked up from germline, CDR1 is SGHVS and CDR2 is FNYEAQ. CDR3 sequence (DNA): TGTGCCAGCAGCTTCGTCAGGAAGGGAGGGACCGGGGAGCTGTTTTTT. Translation: CASSFVRKGGTGELFF.

This chain uses TRBV6-5 with TRBJ2-2, with D unclear. The CDR3 runs 12 residues. In germline, CDR1 is MNHEY, CDR2 SVGAGI. The V gene lost 2 bases and the J gene lost 6 bases, with 4 bases spanning the gap. The CDR3 bases are TGTGCCAGCAGTTACCCTCCCGGGGAGCTGTTTTTT. This gives the protein CASSYPPGELFF.

This chain joins TRBV28 and TRBJ2-1; 7 bases agree with TRBD1. CDR3 length: 15 residues. J was trimmed by 0 bases and V by 3 bases; bases with no gene match: 2. Germline CDR1 is MDHEN and CDR2 is SYDVKM. CDR3 sequence reads: CASSLGQSSYNEQFF. The CDR3 DNA reads as TGTGCCAGCAGTTTGGGACAGAGCTCCTACAATGAGCAGTTCTTC. The whole variable domain, filled in from reference TRBV28 and TRBJ2-1, reads DVKVTQSSRYLVKRTGEKVFLECVQDMDHENMFWYRQDPGLGLRLIYFSYDVKMKEKGDIPEGYSVSREKKERFSLILESASTNQTSMYLCASSLGQSSYNEQFFGPGTRLTVL.

The V call is TRBV19, the J call TRBJ1-2; D is undetermined. CDR1 is LNHDA and CDR2 is SQIVND in the germline V gene (reference sequence). The V and J ends lost 6 bases and 3 bases respectively, with 14 bases between them. The CDR3 spans 14 residues. CDR3 DNA sequence: TGTGCCAGTAGCCCCCCCGCAGGCGACTATGGCTACACCTTC. Its translation: CASSPPAGDYGYTF.

The V gene is TRBV20-1, the J gene TRBJ1-1; unclear D gene. Trimming took 3 bases from V and 8 from J, leaving 10 bases between them. This CDR3 has 11 residues. CDR1 and CDR2 from the germline V gene are DFQATT and SNEGSKA (reference sequence). CDR3 DNA: TGCAGTGCTAGTCAGTTCGGGGAAGCTTTCTTT. It codes for CSASQFGEAFF.

This chain uses TRBV7-9 with TRBJ1-2; D not certain. Trimming stripped 4 bases from V and 3 bases from J, with 12 bases between. The CDR3 is 14 amino acids. Germline CDR1 is SEHNR and CDR2 is FQNEAQ (reference sequence). CDR3 residues: CASSSGGLDYGYTF. CDR3 nucleotide sequence: TGTGCCAGCAGCTCAGGTGGTTTGGACTATGGCTACACCTTC.

This chain connects TRBV5-1 to TRBJ2-2, with TRBD1 matching 7 bases. Germline loops: CDR1 SGHRS, CDR2 YFSETQ. The CDR3 extends over 15 amino acids. V lost 4 bases to trimming and J lost 0 bases; unmatched junction nucleotides: 3. CDR3 DNA: TGCGCCAGCAGCCTGGGACAGACGAACACCGGGGAGCTGTTTTTT. This codes for CASSLGQTNTGELFF. Variable domain in full (rest from reference TRBV5-1 and TRBJ2-2): KAGVTQTPRYLIKTRGQQVTLSCSPISGHRSVSWYQQTPGQGLQFLFEYFSETQRNKGNFPGRFSGRQFSNSRSEMNVSTLELGDSALYLCASSLGQTNTGELFFGEGSRLTVL.

The chain combines TRBV5-8 with TRBJ1-5; D is undetermined. The V end lost 0 bases, the J end lost 3 bases, and 22 bases lay between the germline ends. CDR1 and CDR2 from the germline V gene are SGHTS and YDEGEE. The CDR3 runs to 19 residues. CDR3 amino acids: CASSLAYYMEGGPNQPQHF. In nucleotides, the CDR3 is TGTGCCAGCAGCTTGGCCTACTACATGGAGGGAGGCCCCAATCAGCCCCAGCATTTT.

The chain joins TRBV9 to TRBJ1-1; 9 bases are a match to TRBD1. This CDR3 comprises 16 residues. Germline CDR1 and CDR2: SGDLS and YYNGEE. The V gene end was trimmed by 2 bases and the J gene end by 4 bases; junction bases not matched to a gene: 9. Here the CDR3 reads CASSVGEVTGGTEAFF. The CDR3 bases are TGTGCCAGCAGCGTGGGCGAAGTGACAGGGGGCACTGAAGCTTTCTTT.

The chain is built from TRBV4-3 and TRBJ2-2; no reliable D call. With 3 bases removed from V and 7 bases from J, the gap between germline ends came to 3 bases. The germline gives CDR1 LGHNA, CDR2 YSLEER. CDR3 length: 11 residues. The CDR3 bases are TGCGCCAGCAGCCAGGGCGGGGAGCTGTTTTTT. This sequence encodes CASSQGGELFF.

The chain carries TRBV7-9 and TRBJ2-5; D remains unclear. The CDR3 runs 11 residues. Deletions cut 5 bases from V and 2 bases from J, with 3 bases between. Looked up from germline, CDR1 is SEHNR and CDR2 is FQNEAQ (reference sequence). The CDR3 DNA is TGTGCCAGCAGCCAACAAGAGACCCAGTACTTC. Translation: CASSQQETQYF.

The V call is TRBV27, the J call TRBJ2-1; D could derive from TRBD1 or TRBD2 (5 bases each). V was clipped by 3 bases and J by 4 bases, with 19 bases between them. The germline CDR1 and CDR2 sequences are MNHEY and SMNVEV (reference sequence). This CDR3 has 17 residues. CDR3 region: CASSFGTPGDQYNEQFF. CDR3 coding DNA: TGTGCCAGCAGTTTCGGGACCCCTGGGGACCAATACAATGAGCAGTTCTTC.

This chain uses TRBV9 with TRBJ2-2, with D tentatively TRBD2 (7 bases). The CDR3 spans 16 residues. The germline V gene has CDR1 SGDLS and CDR2 YYNGEE. V was shortened by 4 bases and J by 4 bases, with 17 bases between the two germline ends. CDR3 protein: CASSQPPGGSTGELFF. CDR3 nucleotide sequence: TGTGCCAGCAGCCAGCCCCCGGGGGGCAGCACCGGGGAGCTGTTTTTT.

The CDR3 loop is CASSYSGRFYEQYF. CDR3 coding DNA: TGTGCCAGCAGTTACTCGGGACGGTTCTACGAGCAGTACTTC. V usage is TRBV6-5 and J usage is TRBJ2-7, with D tentatively TRBD1 or TRBD2 (5 bases each). Per the germline V gene, CDR1 is MNHEY and CDR2 is SVGAGI. V was cut by 0 bases and J by 3 bases, with 9 bases left in between. The CDR3 runs to 14 residues.

The rearrangement joins TRBV7-9 to TRBJ2-7, with TRBD1 identical over 11 bases. From germline, CDR1 is SEHNR and CDR2 FQNEAQ (reference sequence). J gave up 3 bases and V 5 bases, and 6 bases lay outside the gene matches. The CDR3 has 15 residues. The CDR3 loop reads CASSPRTGGIYEQYF. CDR3 nucleotides: TGTGCCAGCAGCCCTCGGACAGGGGGCATCTACGAGCAGTACTTC.

The CDR3 protein is CASSFEGAFF. CDR3 sequence (DNA): TGTGCCAGCAGCTTTGAGGGAGCTTTCTTT. This chain links TRBV7-9 with TRBJ1-1; D remains ambiguous. Per the germline V gene, CDR1 is SEHNR and CDR2 is FQNEAQ (reference sequence). With 3 bases removed from V and 10 bases from J, the gap between germline ends came to 6 bases. The length of the CDR3 is 10 residues. Filled out from reference TRBV7-9 and TRBJ1-1, the complete variable domain reads DTGVSQNPRHKITKRGQNVTFRCDPISEHNRLYWYRQTLGQGPEFLTYFQNEAQLEKSRLLSDRFSAERPKGSFSTLEIQRTEQGDSAMYLCASSFEGAFFGQGTRLTVV.

The chain couples TRBV7-9 to TRBJ1-6, with D perhaps matching TRBD1 (6 bases). This CDR3 comprises 17 residues. V was pared by 4 bases and J by 0 bases, with 13 bases between. Germline lookup yields CDR1 SEHNR and CDR2 FQNEAQ (reference sequence). The CDR3 region has the DNA TGTGCCAGCAGCTATTACAGGGCCAGCTCCTATAATTCACCCCTCCACTTT. Its translation: CASSYYRASSYNSPLHF. The variable domain in full, with the rest retrieved from reference TRBV7-9 and TRBJ1-6, is DTGVSQNPRHKITKRGQNVTFRCDPISEHNRLYWYRQTLGQGPEFLTYFQNEAQLEKSRLLSDRFSAERPKGSFSTLEIQRTEQGDSAMYLCASSYYRASSYNSPLHFGNGTRLTVT.

The V gene is TRBV5-1, the J gene TRBJ2-7; TRBD1 aligns across 10 bases. CDR3 length: 14 residues. Germline assignment: CDR1 SGHRS and CDR2 YFSETQ. Unmatched junction bases numbered 3, after V lost 4 bases and J lost 2 bases. The CDR3 nucleotides read TGCGCCAGCAGCGCCGGGACAGGGGCCTACGAGCAGTACTTC. It specifies CASSAGTGAYEQYF.

This rearrangement joins TRBV21-1 to TRBJ2-2; TRBD2 reflects the table's D call only, with no check against the DNA. TRBV21-1 is a documented pseudogene. CDR3 length: 15 amino acids. CDR3: CASAEAGHETGELFF. CDR3 DNA: TGTGCCAGCGCCGAAGCGGGACACGAGACCGGGGAGCTGTTTTTT.

J is TRBJ1-1 and V is TRBV4-1; D unresolved. V dropped 1 base and J dropped 5 bases, with 14 bases sitting between them. This CDR3 has 15 residues. Germline V gene data show CDR1 as MGHRA and CDR2 as YSYEKL. The CDR3 sequence: CASSQVAWGETEAFF. The CDR3 DNA follows: TGCGCCAGCAGCCAAGTGGCCTGGGGAGAGACTGAAGCTTTCTTT.